The 22 T cell receptor beta chains reported below all come from one sample, sequenced in a study of response to subunit inactivated influenza vaccine. TCRdb recomputed calls from the RT-PCR reads with MiXCR, one row per CDR3 protein. The sample records around 490,000 distinct CDR3 sequences, about 8% being singletons. The sequenced sample was PBMCs from blood, obtained around 25 months after vaccination. Source of these receptors: a man aged 50 to 69 who received an inactivated influenza vaccine.

This clonotype came up many times. The chain joins TRBV5-6 to TRBJ2-7, with a tentative D call TRBD2 (5 bases). The CDR3 is 13 amino acids. Germline-derived CDR1 and CDR2 are SGHDT and YYEEEE. The V end lost 2 bases, the J end lost 4 bases, and 10 bases lay between the germline ends. CDR3: CASSFWTPYEQYF. For the CDR3, the DNA is TGTGCCAGCAGCTTCTGGACTCCGTACGAGCAGTACTTC.

This chain links TRBV7-9 with TRBJ2-5; the match to TRBD1 covers 7 bases. From germline, CDR1 is SEHNR and CDR2 FQNEAQ (reference sequence). The CDR3 runs to 14 residues. V lost 3 bases to trimming and J lost 2 bases; unmatched junction nucleotides: 3. The CDR3: CASSFTGQQETQYF. CDR3 in DNA: TGTGCCAGCAGCTTTACGGGACAGCAAGAGACCCAGTACTTC. Drawing the rest from reference TRBV7-9 and TRBJ2-5, the complete variable domain is DTGVSQNPRHKITKRGQNVTFRCDPISEHNRLYWYRQTLGQGPEFLTYFQNEAQLEKSRLLSDRFSAERPKGSFSTLEIQRTEQGDSAMYLCASSFTGQQETQYFGPGTRLLVL.

The chain joins TRBV5-8 to TRBJ1-5, with a weak D call TRBD1 (6 bases). Germline lookup yields CDR1 SGHTS and CDR2 YDEGEE. This CDR3 has 15 amino acids. Between the trimmed V and J ends, which lost 1 base and 4 bases, there was a span of 12 bases. Here the CDR3 DNA reads TGTGCCAGCAGCTTGTTGGCCAGGGGTAATCAGCCCCAGCATTTT. It is translated as CASSLLARGNQPQHF. The variable domain in full, with the rest retrieved from reference TRBV5-8 and TRBJ1-5, is EAGVTQSPTHLIKTRGQQATLRCSPISGHTSVYWYQQALGLGLQFLLWYDEGEERNRGNFPPRFSGRQFPNYSSELNVNALELEDSALYLCASSLLARGNQPQHFGDGTRLSIL.

The CDR3 reads CSAMTGGGQTQYF. CDR3 nucleotides: TGCAGTGCCATGACAGGGGGTGGGCAGACCCAGTACTTC. The chain links TRBV20-1 to TRBJ2-5; the match to TRBD1 covers 9 bases. Losses at the gene ends were 6 bases for V and 6 bases for J; bases not matched to a gene: 8. Looked up from germline, CDR1 is DFQATT and CDR2 is SNEGSKA (reference sequence). The CDR3 is 13 residues long.

The sample holds a few counts of this clonotype. This chain's CDR3 is CASSQVGGPRGTYNEQFF. Written as DNA, the CDR3 is TGTGCCAGCAGCCAAGTGGGCGGTCCGAGGGGAACTTACAATGAGCAGTTCTTC. The chain is built from TRBV4-2 and TRBJ2-1, with D possibly being TRBD1 or TRBD2 (5 bases each). The CDR3 has 18 residues. The V end was cut by 1 base, the J end by 4 bases, with 20 bases between. Germline lookup yields CDR1 LGHNA and CDR2 YNFKEQ.

This clonotype was seen many times. The J gene is TRBJ1-2, the V gene TRBV20-1; D might be TRBD1 (6 bases). In germline, CDR1 is DFQATT, CDR2 SNEGSKA (reference sequence). This CDR3 is built from 18 residues. V lost 6 bases, J lost 2 bases, and 28 bases lay in between. The CDR3 here is CSAIAPFGVRDTNYGYTF. CDR3 DNA sequence: TGCAGTGCCATAGCTCCCTTCGGAGTTCGGGACACGAACTATGGCTACACCTTC.

This chain uses TRBV3-1 with TRBJ2-3, with 9 bases lining up with TRBD2. The CDR3 has 15 amino acids. CDR1 is LGHDT and CDR2 is YNNKEL in the germline V gene (reference sequence). V was clipped by 2 bases and J by 5 bases; unmatched bases: 5. Written as DNA, the CDR3 is TGTGCCAGCAGCCAAAATAGCGGGGGTGGAGATACGCAGTATTTT. Protein product: CASSQNSGGGDTQYF.

The V call is TRBV5-5, the J call TRBJ2-4, with 7 bases identical to TRBD1. CDR1 is SGHKS and CDR2 is YYEKEE in the germline V gene (reference sequence). V shed 1 base, J shed 0 bases, and the junction held 1 base outside the gene matches. The CDR3 consists of 15 residues. For the CDR3, the DNA is TGTGCCAGCAGCTTGACAGGGGTAGCCAAAAACATTCAGTACTTC. Residues: CASSLTGVAKNIQYF.

This clonotype showed up just a few times. This rearrangement joins TRBV4-3 to TRBJ1-2; 7 bases align to TRBD1. The V gene's germline CDR1 is LGHNA and CDR2 YSLEER. V was pared by 0 bases and J by 8 bases, with 9 bases of the junction left unmatched. The CDR3 consists of 15 residues. The CDR3 bases are TGCGCCAGCAGCCAAGAGGCAAGACAGGGTAACGGCTACACCTTC. Translation gives CASSQEARQGNGYTF.

This clonotype was counted ten times or more. The chain employs TRBV15 and TRBJ2-4; D not certain. V lost 0 bases and J 0 bases, leaving 12 bases between the germline ends. This CDR3 spans 17 amino acids. Germline V gene data show CDR1 as LNHNV and CDR2 as YYDKDF (reference sequence). CDR3 nucleotide sequence: TGTGCCACCAGCAGAGATCCCAGGAAAGTAGCCAAAAACATTCAGTACTTC. The encoded protein is CATSRDPRKVAKNIQYF.

This clonotype was found many times. The chain combines TRBV3-1 with TRBJ1-2, with TRBD1 identical over 8 bases. The CDR3 has 15 amino acids. V lost 4 bases, J lost 7 bases, and 11 bases stayed unmatched. The germline V gene has CDR1 LGHDT and CDR2 YNNKEL (reference sequence). CDR3 in amino acids: CASSPRIGTGAGYTF. DNA of the CDR3: TGTGCCAGCAGCCCGCGAATTGGGACAGGAGCTGGCTACACCTTC.

The chain couples TRBV5-4 to TRBJ2-7, with unresolved D. CDR3 length equals 14 residues. Trimming stripped 0 bases from V and 3 bases from J, with 10 bases between. The germline gives CDR1 SGHNT, CDR2 YYREEE (reference sequence). The CDR3 spells CASSLDGSVYEQYF. In DNA, the CDR3 is TGTGCCAGCAGCTTGGACGGGTCAGTCTACGAGCAGTACTTC.

This clonotype was seen a few times. The chain carries TRBV5-6 and TRBJ2-7; either TRBD1 or TRBD2 may fit D (6 bases each). Trimming took off 2 bases at V and 1 base at J, with 13 bases between the two ends. The CDR3 runs 15 residues. Per the germline V gene, CDR1 is SGHDT and CDR2 is YYEEEE. In DNA, the CDR3 is TGTGCCAGCAGCTTTACGGGGGCTTTGTCCTACGAGCAGTACTTC. It specifies CASSFTGALSYEQYF.

This clonotype was detected only a few times. The V gene is TRBV3-1, the J gene TRBJ1-6; 7 bases agree with TRBD1. The V segment lost 4 bases and the J segment 4 bases; nucleotides outside the gene matches: 4. The CDR3 sequence is 15 residues long. Germline V CDR1 and CDR2: LGHDT, YNNKEL (reference sequence). The CDR3 bases are TGTGCCAGCAGCCTCCGGGACAGTTATAATTCACCCCTCCACTTT. It yields the protein CASSLRDSYNSPLHF.

This chain connects TRBV20-1 to TRBJ1-1; possibly TRBD1 for D (6 bases). V lost 1 base, J lost 4 bases, and 16 bases lay in between. Germline CDR1 is DFQATT and CDR2 is SNEGSKA (reference sequence). The CDR3 has 15 residues. The CDR3 region is CSARGLGGEGTEAFF. In nucleotides, the CDR3 is TGCAGTGCTAGAGGCCTAGGGGGGGAAGGCACTGAAGCTTTCTTT.

This clonotype was observed at least ten times. The DNA of the CDR3 is TGTGCCAGCCGAAAGGGCTGGGGCAATCAGCCCCAGCATTTT. Translated, it gives CASRKGWGNQPQHF. V and J are TRBV27 and TRBJ1-5; no reliable D call. Germline V CDR1 and CDR2: MNHEY, SMNVEV (reference sequence). V lost 8 bases and J lost 2, with 13 bases in between. This CDR3 contains 14 residues.

V and J are TRBV7-2 and TRBJ2-2, with 8 bases lining up with TRBD2. CDR3 size: 15 residues. From germline, CDR1 is SGHTA and CDR2 FQGNSA. The V and J ends lost 1 base and 3 bases, in that order; junction bases with no gene match: 1. The CDR3 DNA reads TGTGCCAGCAGCTTAGTGCGGGGGGACACCGGGGAGCTGTTTTTT. Translation gives CASSLVRGDTGELFF.

This clonotype came up a few times. The chain joins TRBV24-1 to TRBJ1-1, with no clear D. Trimming took off 2 bases at V and 0 bases at J, with 9 bases between the two ends. This CDR3 has 15 amino acids. The germline gives CDR1 KGHDR, CDR2 SFDVKD. The CDR3 coding sequence is TGTGCCACCAGTGATTCCAGGAACATGAACACTGAAGCTTTCTTT. Encoded protein: CATSDSRNMNTEAFF.

This clonotype was detected a few times. This chain links TRBV12-3 or TRBV12-4 with TRBJ2-7; D possibly corresponds to TRBD2 (7 bases). Trimming left V 8 bases short and J 3 bases short, with 17 bases between. CDR3 length: 14 amino acids. The CDR3 DNA is TGTGCCAGCTCTTTGGGGGGGGCCCGCTACGAGCAGTACTTC. Translation gives CASSLGGARYEQYF.

The V and J genes are TRBV5-5 and TRBJ1-2; 9 nucleotides line up with TRBD1. Germline CDR1 is SGHKS and CDR2 is YYEKEE (reference sequence). The CDR3 is 17 amino acids. V lost 4 bases, J lost 4 bases, and 14 bases stayed unmatched. The CDR3 DNA reads as TGTGCCAGCAGCAAAGCTTACAGCGGGACAGGGTTCTATGGCTACACCTTC. Its translation: CASSKAYSGTGFYGYTF.

This clonotype appeared a few times. This chain uses TRBV10-3 with TRBJ1-5; no clear D gene. Looked up from germline, CDR1 is ENHRY and CDR2 is SYGVKD. The CDR3 has 13 amino acids. The ends were cut back, 0 bases at V and 7 bases at J, with 7 bases in the middle. CDR3 coding DNA: TGTGCCATCAGTGAGTCGAAAGAACAGCCCCAGCATTTT. Its protein product is CAISESKEQPQHF.

The chain carries TRBV6-5 and TRBJ2-7, with 10 bases fitting TRBD2. V was clipped by 2 bases and J by 4 bases; unmatched bases: 5. The germline CDR1 and CDR2 sequences are MNHEY and SVGAGI. This CDR3 spans 15 amino acids. The CDR3 coding sequence is TGTGCCAGCAGTTACGGGGCTAGCGGGAGTTACGAGCAGTACTTC. It specifies CASSYGASGSYEQYF.